Following are 30 T cell receptor beta chains from one sample sequenced in a study of PD-1 blockade in classical Hodgkin lymphoma (dated by TCRdb to the early 2020s). The library came from the immunoSEQ multiplex PCR assay. The clones in this table, taken by TCRdb from immuneACCESS, are in-frame only. Not every clone is retained; where verified, under half of the shortfall comes from an unresolved V gene, and the cause of the rest is unknown. The sample contains tens of thousands of clones, just under 80% of them found a single time. 13% of the sample rests with the top ten. The sample's time point label, in plain terms: cycle 1 day 1 (C1D1), immediately before nivolumab initiation. Relapse after autologous stem cell transplantation had occurred in all trial patients, and cohorts A, B and C were distinguished by prior brentuximab vedotin exposure. Specimen: peripheral blood mononuclear cells (PBMCs), collected at baseline. Receptor source: a human donor with classical Hodgkin lymphoma.

The chain is built from TRBV2 and TRBJ2-7, with D unresolved. The CDR3 consists of 13 residues. Germline V lookup: CDR1 SNHLY, CDR2 FYNNEI. V dropped 6 bases and J dropped 3 bases, with 12 bases sitting between them. The CDR3 DNA sequence: TGTGCCAGCAGCTTCACGGGTCACTACGAGCAGTACTTC. It is translated as CASSFTGHYEQYF.

V usage is TRBV4-3 and J usage is TRBJ1-3; D may be TRBD1 (5 bases). CDR1 and CDR2 from the germline V gene are LGHNA and YSLEER. CDR3 length: 13 residues. Between the trimmed V and J ends, which lost 7 bases and 4 bases, there was a span of 11 bases. The CDR3 region is CASTGTEGNTIYF. The DNA for the CDR3 is TGCGCCAGCACCGGGACGGAGGGAAACACCATATATTTT.

The V call is TRBV14, the J call TRBJ2-2; TRBD1 matches at 7 bases. Germline V gene data show CDR1 as SGHDN and CDR2 as FVKESK. V gave up 4 bases and J gave up 1 base; unmatched junction bases: 3. The CDR3 spans 15 residues. CDR3 in DNA: TGTGCCAGCAGCCCGGACAGGAGGAACACCGGGGAGCTGTTTTTT. The encoded protein is CASSPDRRNTGELFF.

The chain couples TRBV11-2 to TRBJ1-2, with TRBD1 matching over 10 bases. The CDR3 has 15 residues. Trimming removed 2 bases from V and 2 bases from J; junction bases left unmatched: 2. Germline loops: CDR1 SGHAT, CDR2 FQNNGV. CDR3 sequence: CASSLRTGGNYGYTF. CDR3 DNA sequence: TGTGCCAGCAGCTTAAGGACAGGGGGAAACTATGGCTACACCTTC.

The chain recombines TRBV4-2 with TRBJ2-3; TRBD2 agrees at 8 bases. CDR1 and CDR2 from the germline V gene are LGHNA and YNFKEQ. V gave up 1 base and J gave up 5 bases; unmatched junction bases: 8. The CDR3 is 16 residues long. The DNA for the CDR3 is TGTGCCAGCAGCCAAGCGGGGGGGGGCCGTGGAGATACGCAGTATTTT. Amino acids: CASSQAGGGRGDTQYF.

J is TRBJ1-5 and V is TRBV6-5; no clear D gene. Germline CDR1 MNHEY, CDR2 SVGAGI. The CDR3 spans 14 residues. Trimming shortened V by 2 bases and J by 6 bases, and 11 bases separated the two germline ends. This CDR3 is CASSYGEGGQPQHF. The CDR3, as DNA: TGTGCCAGCAGTTACGGGGAGGGTGGTCAGCCCCAGCATTTT.

The CDR3: CASSFGAGYQPQHF. For the CDR3, the DNA is TGTGCCAGCAGCTTCGGGGCAGGCTATCAGCCCCAGCATTTT. The genes are TRBV7-9 and TRBJ1-5; perhaps TRBD1 as D (5 bases). The CDR3 runs to 14 residues. V gave up 3 bases and J gave up 5 bases, with 11 bases separating them. Germline loops: CDR1 SEHNR, CDR2 FQNEAQ (reference sequence).

The gene calls are TRBV4-1 and TRBJ1-6; D gene uncertain. Germline loops: CDR1 MGHRA, CDR2 YSYEKL. The CDR3 has 13 residues. The V end lost 0 bases, the J end lost 9 bases, and 6 bases lay between the germline ends. As DNA, the CDR3 is TGCGCCAGCAGCCAAGATCCGGGTTCACCCCTCCACTTT. The encoded protein is CASSQDPGSPLHF.

This rearrangement joins TRBV9 to TRBJ1-6; 8 bases are a match to TRBD1. Trimming at V came to 4 bases and at J to 7 bases, leaving 4 bases not matched to a gene. CDR1 and CDR2 (germline): SGDLS, YYNGEE. This CDR3 comprises 14 residues. The DNA for the CDR3 is TGTGCCAGCAGCCCCCGACAGGGGAATTCACCCCTCCACTTT. Translated: CASSPRQGNSPLHF.

The J gene is TRBJ2-5, the V gene TRBV18; no clear D. V dropped 0 bases and J dropped 5 bases, with 10 bases sitting between them. The germline gives CDR1 KGHSH, CDR2 LQKENI. The CDR3 runs 14 residues. The CDR3 DNA follows: TGTGCCAGCTCACCACCGGCGCCATCGGAGACCCAGTACTTC. It translates to CASSPPAPSETQYF. Full variable domain (missing parts from reference TRBV18 and TRBJ2-5): NAGVMQNPRHLVRRRGQEARLRCSPMKGHSHVYWYRQLPEEGLKFMVYLQKENIIDESGMPKERFSAEFPKEGPSILRIQQVVRGDSAAYFCASSPPAPSETQYFGPGTRLLVL.

Notes on this clone: Additional DNA sequences in this sample encode the identical CDR3. The CDR3 protein is CASSLSGVSTDTQYF. The CDR3 nucleotides are TGCGCCAGCAGCTTGAGTGGGGTTAGCACAGATACGCAGTATTTT. The V gene is TRBV5-1, the J gene TRBJ2-3; no definite D call. Germline CDR1 reads SGHRS; CDR2 reads YFSETQ. Between the trimmed V and J ends, which lost 1 base and 0 bases, there was a span of 9 bases. This CDR3 comprises 15 residues. The full variable domain, its missing parts supplied by reference TRBV5-1 and TRBJ2-3, is KAGVTQTPRYLIKTRGQQVTLSCSPISGHRSVSWYQQTPGQGLQFLFEYFSETQRNKGNFPGRFSGRQFSNSRSEMNVSTLELGDSALYLCASSLSGVSTDTQYFGPGTRLTVL.

The rearrangement uses TRBV19 and TRBJ1-2, with 9 bases lining up with TRBD1. V gave up 5 bases and J gave up 2 bases; unmatched junction bases: 9. CDR1 is LNHDA, CDR2 SQIVND, per germline (reference sequence). The CDR3 sequence is 16 residues long. CDR3: CASSPRRDRDNYGYTF. For the CDR3, the DNA is TGTGCCAGTAGTCCAAGACGGGACAGGGACAACTATGGCTACACCTTC.

This clone was detected a few times. The rearrangement uses TRBV10-3 and TRBJ1-1; D not certain. The CDR3 spans 12 residues. Germline CDR1 reads ENHRY; CDR2 reads SYGVKD. V lost 9 bases and J 0 bases, leaving 8 bases between the germline ends. The CDR3 spells CAIGHLNTEAFF. The CDR3 bases are TGTGCCATAGGGCACTTGAACACTGAAGCTTTCTTT.

The chain employs TRBV2 and TRBJ2-7; D is uncertain. CDR3 size: 13 residues. Germline CDR1 reads SNHLY; CDR2 reads FYNNEI. V lost 7 bases and J lost 3, with 13 bases in between. Here the CDR3 reads CASNGPPRYEQYF. The CDR3 region has the DNA TGTGCCAGCAACGGTCCACCCCGCTACGAGCAGTACTTC.

The rearrangement uses TRBV29-1 and TRBJ2-1; D is undetermined. Germline CDR1 reads SQVTM; CDR2 reads ANQGSEA. The germline V and J ends were trimmed by 7 bases and 5 bases, with 9 bases remaining between them. This CDR3 is 11 amino acids long. CDR3 region: CSADNHNEQFF. CDR3 in DNA: TGCAGCGCCGACAACCACAATGAGCAGTTCTTC.

This chain joins TRBV9 and TRBJ2-1; 14 nucleotides align to TRBD2. CDR3 length: 17 residues. CDR1 is SGDLS and CDR2 is YYNGEE in the germline V gene. Unmatched junction bases numbered 9, after V lost 3 bases and J lost 7 bases. For the CDR3, the DNA is TGTGCCAGCAGCGCCTTCGGGACTAGCGGGGGCAGGAATGAGCAGTTCTTC. Encoded protein: CASSAFGTSGGRNEQFF. Looking up the rest from reference TRBV9 and TRBJ2-1 gives the full variable domain: DSGVTQTPKHLITATGQRVTLRCSPRSGDLSVYWYQQSLDQGLQFLIQYYNGEERAKGNILERFSAQQFPDLHSELNLSSLELGDSALYFCASSAFGTSGGRNEQFFGPGTRLTVL.

The genes are TRBV9 and TRBJ1-2, with 10 bases identical to TRBD1. This CDR3 region has 17 residues. Per the germline V gene, CDR1 is SGDLS and CDR2 is YYNGEE. Losses at the gene ends were 3 bases for V and 8 bases for J; bases not matched to a gene: 16. Here the CDR3 reads CASSAGTGVGEVSGYTF. In nucleotides, the CDR3 is TGTGCCAGCAGCGCAGGGACAGGGGTAGGTGAGGTGTCCGGCTACACCTTC. The whole variable domain, remainder taken from reference TRBV9 and TRBJ1-2, is DSGVTQTPKHLITATGQRVTLRCSPRSGDLSVYWYQQSLDQGLQFLIQYYNGEERAKGNILERFSAQQFPDLHSELNLSSLELGDSALYFCASSAGTGVGEVSGYTFGSGTRLTVV.

The chain links TRBV6-1 to TRBJ1-5, with D perhaps TRBD1 (5 bases). Germline-derived CDR1 and CDR2 are MNHNS and SASEGT. The CDR3 spans 15 residues. The V and J ends lost 3 bases and 5 bases respectively, with 14 bases between them. The chain's CDR3 is CASSDYMTEDQPQHF. CDR3 sequence (DNA): TGTGCCAGCAGTGATTATATGACAGAGGATCAGCCCCAGCATTTT.

The chain couples TRBV7-9 to TRBJ1-2; D unresolved. The CDR3 has 14 residues. Germline CDR1 SEHNR, CDR2 FQNEAQ (reference sequence). Trimming left V 0 bases short and J 2 bases short, with 7 bases between. The CDR3 is CASSLAGGNYGYTF. As DNA, the CDR3 is TGTGCCAGCAGCTTAGCAGGCGGGAACTATGGCTACACCTTC.

This chain links TRBV30 with TRBJ1-2; perhaps TRBD1 as D (5 bases). CDR1 GTSNPN and CDR2 SVGIG come from the germline V gene (reference sequence). The CDR3 is 14 amino acids. The ends were cut back, 4 bases at V and 4 bases at J, with 16 bases in the middle. This chain's CDR3 is CAWMEYGAFYGYTF. Here the CDR3 DNA reads TGTGCCTGGATGGAATATGGGGCCTTCTATGGCTACACCTTC.

The chain uses TRBV2 and TRBJ2-2; 10 nucleotides align to TRBD2. This CDR3 is 15 amino acids long. Germline V CDR1 and CDR2: SNHLY, FYNNEI. V shed 6 bases, J shed 3 bases, and the junction held 4 bases outside the gene matches. The CDR3 loop reads CASSPSGGDTGELFF. Written as DNA, the CDR3 is TGTGCCAGCAGCCCTAGCGGGGGTGACACCGGGGAGCTGTTTTTT. Drawing the rest from reference TRBV2 and TRBJ2-2, the complete variable domain is EPEVTQTPSHQVTQMGQEVILRCVPISNHLYFYWYRQILGQKVEFLVSFYNNEISEKSEIFDDQFSVERPDGSNFTLKIRSTKLEDSAMYFCASSPSGGDTGELFFGEGSRLTVL.

V and J are TRBV7-9 and TRBJ1-2; D unresolved. Between the trimmed V and J ends, which lost 3 bases and 5 bases, there was a span of 16 bases. CDR1 SEHNR and CDR2 FQNEAQ come from the germline V gene (reference sequence). This CDR3 has 15 amino acids. The CDR3 sequence: CASSFPHGGLYGYTF. CDR3 in DNA: TGTGCCAGCAGCTTTCCCCACGGAGGACTTTATGGCTACACCTTC.

This chain connects TRBV7-9 to TRBJ2-7; no reliable D call. The CDR3 runs to 15 residues. The V gene's germline CDR1 is SEHNR and CDR2 FQNEAQ (reference sequence). Trimming removed 3 bases from V and 7 bases from J, with 19 bases in between. CDR3 amino acids: CASSFPPISEREQYF. DNA of the CDR3: TGTGCCAGCAGCTTCCCCCCAATCTCGGAGAGGGAGCAGTACTTC.

The V and J genes are TRBV30 and TRBJ2-7; D may be TRBD1 (6 bases). Trimming took 2 bases from V and 3 from J, leaving 11 bases between them. This CDR3 region has 13 residues. Per germline, CDR1 GTSNPN and CDR2 SVGIG (reference sequence). The CDR3 spells CAWSTGLSYEQYF. CDR3 DNA sequence: TGTGCCTGGAGTACAGGGCTGAGCTACGAGCAGTACTTC.

This chain joins TRBV7-2 and TRBJ2-3; no clear D. The CDR3 consists of 12 residues. Germline assignment: CDR1 SGHTA and CDR2 FQGNSA. Between the trimmed V and J ends, which lost 2 bases and 7 bases, there was a span of 7 bases. CDR3: CASSLIRNTQYF. The CDR3 DNA reads as TGTGCCAGCAGCTTAATCAGGAATACGCAGTATTTT.

This clone was counted a single time. This sequence joins TRBV7-2 and TRBJ1-2; 8 nucleotides match TRBD1. Trimming at V came to 3 bases and at J to 0 bases, leaving 6 bases not matched to a gene. CDR3 size: 16 residues. Germline CDR1 reads SGHTA; CDR2 reads FQGNSA. The CDR3 sequence is CASSFGTGETNYGYTF. The DNA for the CDR3 is TGTGCCAGCAGCTTTGGGACAGGCGAGACTAACTATGGCTACACCTTC.

V and J are TRBV27 and TRBJ2-7; no clear D. This CDR3 spans 13 amino acids. Trimming shortened V by 3 bases and J by 4 bases, and 10 bases separated the two germline ends. CDR1 and CDR2 from the germline V gene are MNHEY and SMNVEV (reference sequence). CDR3 protein: CASSFSFSYEQYF. CDR3 sequence (DNA): TGTGCCAGCAGTTTTTCGTTCTCATACGAGCAGTACTTC.

This chain joins TRBV2 and TRBJ2-1; possible D gene TRBD2, 5 bases. CDR1 is SNHLY and CDR2 is FYNNEI in the germline V gene. There are 18 residues in the CDR3. The V and J ends lost 0 bases and 2 bases respectively, with 17 bases between them. The CDR3 DNA is TGTGCCAGCAGTGAAGCCTCCATCGACTGGAGGACCTACAATGAGCAGTTCTTC. As protein: CASSEASIDWRTYNEQFF.

The V gene is TRBV1, the J gene TRBJ2-2; no DNA check was done on the table's D call, TRBD1. TRBV1 is a pseudogene. The CDR3 loop spans 16 amino acids. In DNA, the CDR3 is TGCACCAGCAGCCAAGATGGAGTAGAGGGGGCCGGGGAGCTGTTTTTT. It translates to CTSSQDGVEGAGELFF.

This chain joins TRBV2 and TRBJ1-1, with D maybe TRBD1 (6 bases). V was trimmed by 7 bases and J by 11 bases, leaving 14 bases between them. The CDR3 length is 11 residues. CDR1 and CDR2 from the germline V gene are SNHLY and FYNNEI. The CDR3 coding sequence is TGTGCCAGCACCTCAGGGGCGAGGGCTTTCTTT. The encoded protein is CASTSGARAFF.